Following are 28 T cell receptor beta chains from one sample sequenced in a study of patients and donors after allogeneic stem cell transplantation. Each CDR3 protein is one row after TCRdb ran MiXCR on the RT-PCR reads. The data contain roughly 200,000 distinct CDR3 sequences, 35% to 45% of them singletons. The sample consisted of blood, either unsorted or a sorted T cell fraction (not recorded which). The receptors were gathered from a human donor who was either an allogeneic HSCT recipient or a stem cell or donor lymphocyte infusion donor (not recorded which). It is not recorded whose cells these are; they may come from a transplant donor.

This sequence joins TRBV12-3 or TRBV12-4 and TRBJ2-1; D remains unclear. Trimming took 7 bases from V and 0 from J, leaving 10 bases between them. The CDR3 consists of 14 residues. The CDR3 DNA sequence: TGTGCCAGCAAAGGACGCCTCTCCTACAATGAGCAGTTCTTC. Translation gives CASKGRLSYNEQFF.

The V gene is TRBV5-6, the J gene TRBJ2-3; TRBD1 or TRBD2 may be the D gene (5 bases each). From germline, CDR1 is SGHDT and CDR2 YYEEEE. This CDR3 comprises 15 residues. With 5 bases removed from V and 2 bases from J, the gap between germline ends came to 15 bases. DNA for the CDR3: TGTGCCAGCAGTCGAACGAGGGGACCCACAGATACGCAGTATTTT. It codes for CASSRTRGPTDTQYF.

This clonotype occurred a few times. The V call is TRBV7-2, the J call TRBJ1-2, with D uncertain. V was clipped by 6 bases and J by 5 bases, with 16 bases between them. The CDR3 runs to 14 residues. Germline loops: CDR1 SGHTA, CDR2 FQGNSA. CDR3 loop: CASSPGSVRYGYTF. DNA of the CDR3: TGTGCCAGCAGTCCGGGGTCAGTGCGTTATGGCTACACCTTC.

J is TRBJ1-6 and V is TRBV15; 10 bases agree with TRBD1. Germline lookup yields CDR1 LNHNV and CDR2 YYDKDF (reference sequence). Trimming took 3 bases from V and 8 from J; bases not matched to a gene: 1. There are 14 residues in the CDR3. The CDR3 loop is CATSRGQGYSPLHF. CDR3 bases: TGTGCCACCAGCAGGGGACAGGGGTATTCACCCCTCCACTTT. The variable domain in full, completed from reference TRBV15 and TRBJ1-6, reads DAMVIQNPRYQVTQFGKPVTLSCSQTLNHNVMYWYQQKSSQAPKLLFHYYDKDFNNEADTPDNFQSRRPNTSFCFLDIRSPGLGDTAMYLCATSRGQGYSPLHFGNGTRLTVT.

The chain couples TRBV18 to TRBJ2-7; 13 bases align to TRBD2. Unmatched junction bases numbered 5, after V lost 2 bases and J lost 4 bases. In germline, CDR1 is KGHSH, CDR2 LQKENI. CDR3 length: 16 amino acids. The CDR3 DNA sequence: TGTGCCAGCTCACCAAGGACTAGCGGGGGTTTTTACGAGCAGTACTTC. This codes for CASSPRTSGGFYEQYF. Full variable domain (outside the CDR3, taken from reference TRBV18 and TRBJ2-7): NAGVMQNPRHLVRRRGQEARLRCSPMKGHSHVYWYRQLPEEGLKFMVYLQKENIIDESGMPKERFSAEFPKEGPSILRIQQVVRGDSAAYFCASSPRTSGGFYEQYFGPGTRLTVT.

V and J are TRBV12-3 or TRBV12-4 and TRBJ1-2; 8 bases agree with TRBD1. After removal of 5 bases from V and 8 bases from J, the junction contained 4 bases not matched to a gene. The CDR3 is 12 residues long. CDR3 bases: TGTGCCAGCAGTATCGGACAGGGCGGCTACACCTTC. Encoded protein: CASSIGQGGYTF.

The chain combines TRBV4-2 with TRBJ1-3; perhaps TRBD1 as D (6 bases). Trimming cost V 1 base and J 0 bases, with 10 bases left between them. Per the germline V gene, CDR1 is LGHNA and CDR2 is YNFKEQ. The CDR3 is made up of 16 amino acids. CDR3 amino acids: CASSQVGASSGNTIYF. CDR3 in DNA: TGTGCCAGCAGCCAAGTGGGGGCAAGCTCTGGAAACACCATATATTTT.

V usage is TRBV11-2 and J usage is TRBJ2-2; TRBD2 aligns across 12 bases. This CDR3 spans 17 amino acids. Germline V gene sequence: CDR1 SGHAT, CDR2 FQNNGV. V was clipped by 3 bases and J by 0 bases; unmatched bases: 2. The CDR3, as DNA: TGTGCCAGCAGCTTTACTAGCGGGGGGTCGAACACCGGGGAGCTGTTTTTT. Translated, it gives CASSFTSGGSNTGELFF.

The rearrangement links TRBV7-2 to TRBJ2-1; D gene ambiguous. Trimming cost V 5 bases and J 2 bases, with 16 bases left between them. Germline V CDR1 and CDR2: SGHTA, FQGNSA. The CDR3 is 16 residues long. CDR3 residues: CASSISGPRTYNEQFF. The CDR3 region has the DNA TGTGCCAGCAGCATTTCCGGGCCCCGAACCTACAATGAGCAGTTCTTC.

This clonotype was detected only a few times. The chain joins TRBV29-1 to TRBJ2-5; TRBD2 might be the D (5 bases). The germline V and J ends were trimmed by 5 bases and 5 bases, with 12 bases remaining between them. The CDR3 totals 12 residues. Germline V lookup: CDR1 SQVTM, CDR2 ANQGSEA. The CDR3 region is CSVRSRGETQYF. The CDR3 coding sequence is TGCAGCGTTCGTTCGCGCGGGGAGACCCAGTACTTC. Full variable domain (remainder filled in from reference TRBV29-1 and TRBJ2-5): SAVISQKPSRDICQRGTSLTIQCQVDSQVTMMFWYRQQPGQSLTLIATANQGSEATYESGFVIDKFPISRPNLTFSTLTVSNMSPEDSSIYLCSVRSRGETQYFGPGTRLLVL.

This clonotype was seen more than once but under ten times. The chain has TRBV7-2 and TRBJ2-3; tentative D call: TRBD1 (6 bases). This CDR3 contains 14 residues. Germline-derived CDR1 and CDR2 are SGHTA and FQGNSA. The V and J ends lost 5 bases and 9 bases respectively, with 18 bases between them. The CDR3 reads CASSPSTTQGTQYF. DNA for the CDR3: TGTGCCAGCAGCCCATCTACCACTCAGGGGACGCAGTATTTT.

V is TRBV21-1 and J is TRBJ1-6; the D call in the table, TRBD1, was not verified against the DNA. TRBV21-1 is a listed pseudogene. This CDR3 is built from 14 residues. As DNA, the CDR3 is TGTGCCAGTGCCACGGGACAGAGACGTTCACCCCTCCACTTT. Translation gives CASATGQRRSPLHF.

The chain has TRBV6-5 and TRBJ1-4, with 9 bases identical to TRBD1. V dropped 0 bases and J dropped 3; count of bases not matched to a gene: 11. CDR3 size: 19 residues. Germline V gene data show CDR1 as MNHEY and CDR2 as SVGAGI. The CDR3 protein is CASSYSMPGTGSANEKLFF. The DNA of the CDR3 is TGTGCCAGCAGTTACTCGATGCCCGGGACAGGGTCGGCTAATGAAAAACTGTTTTTT.

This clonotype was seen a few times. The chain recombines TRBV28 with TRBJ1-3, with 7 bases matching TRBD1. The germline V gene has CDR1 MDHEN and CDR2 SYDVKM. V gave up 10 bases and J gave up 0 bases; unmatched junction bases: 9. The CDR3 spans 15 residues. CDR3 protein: CATYRGWGSGNTIYF. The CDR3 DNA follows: TGTGCCACGTACAGGGGATGGGGCTCTGGAAACACCATATATTTT.

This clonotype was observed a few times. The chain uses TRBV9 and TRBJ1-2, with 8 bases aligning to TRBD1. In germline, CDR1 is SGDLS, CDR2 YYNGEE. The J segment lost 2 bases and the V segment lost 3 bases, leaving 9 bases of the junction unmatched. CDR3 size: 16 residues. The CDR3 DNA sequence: TGTGCCAGCAGCGGTGAGGGACAGGTTCAGAACTATGGCTACACCTTC. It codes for CASSGEGQVQNYGYTF.

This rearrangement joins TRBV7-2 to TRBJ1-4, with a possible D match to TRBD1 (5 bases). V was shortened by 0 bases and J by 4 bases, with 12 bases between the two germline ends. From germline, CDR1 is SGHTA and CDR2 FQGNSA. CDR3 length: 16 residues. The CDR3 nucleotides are TGTGCCAGCAGCTTAGCGCCGGGGCGCATTAATGAAAAACTGTTTTTT. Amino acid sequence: CASSLAPGRINEKLFF.

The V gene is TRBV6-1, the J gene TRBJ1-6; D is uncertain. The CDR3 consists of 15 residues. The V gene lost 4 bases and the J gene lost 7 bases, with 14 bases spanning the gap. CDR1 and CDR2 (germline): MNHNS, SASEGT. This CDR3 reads CASSAMREGNSPLHF. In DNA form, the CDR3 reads TGTGCCAGCAGTGCCATGAGGGAAGGAAATTCACCCCTCCACTTT.

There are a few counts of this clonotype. The CDR3 protein is CSARDKDRGTSNEKLFF. CDR3 bases: TGCAGTGCTAGAGATAAGGACAGGGGAACTTCTAATGAAAAACTGTTTTTT. V gene TRBV20-1 combines with J gene TRBJ1-4, with TRBD1 identical over 9 bases. CDR1 is DFQATT, CDR2 SNEGSKA, per germline (reference sequence). The CDR3 has 17 residues. The V gene end was trimmed by 0 bases and the J gene end by 3 bases; junction bases not matched to a gene: 8.

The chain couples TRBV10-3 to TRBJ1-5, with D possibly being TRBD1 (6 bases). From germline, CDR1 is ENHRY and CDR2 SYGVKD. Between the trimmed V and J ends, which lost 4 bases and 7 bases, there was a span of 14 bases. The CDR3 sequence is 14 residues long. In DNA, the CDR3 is TGTGCCATCAGTGCCAGACAGGTCGAGCAGCCCCAGCATTTT. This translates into CAISARQVEQPQHF.

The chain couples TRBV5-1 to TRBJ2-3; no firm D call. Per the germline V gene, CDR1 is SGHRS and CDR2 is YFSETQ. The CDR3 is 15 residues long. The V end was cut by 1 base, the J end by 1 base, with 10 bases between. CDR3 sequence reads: CASSLRSQGTDTQYF. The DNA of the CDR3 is TGCGCCAGCAGCTTGCGTTCACAAGGCACAGATACGCAGTATTTT.

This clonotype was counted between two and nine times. The chain's CDR3 is CSARRENSPLHF. In DNA, the CDR3 is TGCAGTGCCCGCAGAGAGAATTCACCCCTCCACTTT. V usage is TRBV20-1 and J usage is TRBJ1-6; D is ambiguous. The V end lost 6 bases, the J end lost 7 bases, and 10 bases lay between the germline ends. Germline values: CDR1 DFQATT, CDR2 SNEGSKA (reference sequence). The CDR3 sequence is 12 residues long.

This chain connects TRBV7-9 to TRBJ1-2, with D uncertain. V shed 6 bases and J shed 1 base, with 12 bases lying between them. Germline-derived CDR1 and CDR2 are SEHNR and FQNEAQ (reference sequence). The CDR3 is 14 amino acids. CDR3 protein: CASSPEGGNYGYTF. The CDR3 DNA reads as TGTGCCAGCAGTCCGGAGGGTGGTAACTATGGCTACACCTTC. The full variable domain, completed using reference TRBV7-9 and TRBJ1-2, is DTGVSQNPRHKITKRGQNVTFRCDPISEHNRLYWYRQTLGQGPEFLTYFQNEAQLEKSRLLSDRFSAERPKGSFSTLEIQRTEQGDSAMYLCASSPEGGNYGYTFGSGTRLTVV.

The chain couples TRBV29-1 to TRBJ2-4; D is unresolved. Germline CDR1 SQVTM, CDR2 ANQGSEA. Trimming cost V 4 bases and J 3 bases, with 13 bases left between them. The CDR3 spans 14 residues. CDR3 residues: CSVVVKGFKNIQYF. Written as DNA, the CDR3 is TGCAGCGTTGTTGTGAAGGGCTTCAAAAACATTCAGTACTTC.

In DNA, the CDR3 is TGTGCCACCAGTGATTTGAAGCGGGGGCCTTACAATGAGCAGTTCTTC. Amino acids: CATSDLKRGPYNEQFF. The chain employs TRBV24-1 and TRBJ2-1; the match to TRBD2 covers 8 bases. CDR1 and CDR2 from the germline V gene are KGHDR and SFDVKD. The CDR3 runs 16 residues. V shed 0 bases, J shed 4 bases, and the junction held 4 bases outside the gene matches.

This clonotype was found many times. CDR3 in amino acids: CATSQSGQDGYTF. The CDR3 DNA sequence: TGTGCCACCAGCCAATCAGGACAGGATGGCTACACCTTC. The J gene is TRBJ1-2, the V gene TRBV24-1; 7 bases align to TRBD1. The CDR3 extends over 13 amino acids. V shed 7 bases and J 6 bases; nucleotides not matched to a gene: 7. Per the germline V gene, CDR1 is KGHDR and CDR2 is SFDVKD.

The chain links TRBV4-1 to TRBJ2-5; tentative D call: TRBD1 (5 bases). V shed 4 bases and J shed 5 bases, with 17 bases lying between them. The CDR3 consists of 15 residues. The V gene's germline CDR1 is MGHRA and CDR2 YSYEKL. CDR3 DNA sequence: TGCGCCAGCAGCCCTGGGGCAGTTACATGGGAGACCCAGTACTTC. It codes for CASSPGAVTWETQYF.

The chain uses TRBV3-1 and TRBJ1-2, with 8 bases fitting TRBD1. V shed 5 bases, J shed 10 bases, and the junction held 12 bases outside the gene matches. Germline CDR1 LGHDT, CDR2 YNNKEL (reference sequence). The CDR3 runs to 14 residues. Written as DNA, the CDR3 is TGTGCCAGCAGCGCGCGGTCCGACAGGGGAATCTACACCTTC. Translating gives CASSARSDRGIYTF. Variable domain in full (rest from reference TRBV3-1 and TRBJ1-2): DTAVSQTPKYLVTQMGNDKSIKCEQNLGHDTMYWYKQDSKKFLKIMFSYNNKELIINETVPNRFSPKSPDKAHLNLHINSLELGDSAVYFCASSARSDRGIYTFGSGTRLTVV.

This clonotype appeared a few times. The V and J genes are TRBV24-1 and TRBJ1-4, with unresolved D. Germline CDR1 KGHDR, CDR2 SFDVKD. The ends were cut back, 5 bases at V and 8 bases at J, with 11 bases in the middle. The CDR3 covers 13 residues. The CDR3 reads CATSVRPWEKLFF. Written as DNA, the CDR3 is TGTGCCACCAGTGTCCGTCCTTGGGAAAAACTGTTTTTT.